This TCR beta chain is from a study of monozygotic twins with inflammatory bowel disease. This CDR3 comprises 11 residues. Per germline, CDR1 SQVTM and CDR2 ANQGSEA. Eight distinct reactions (per sample) were used to make the cDNA. UMIs incorporating a 6-nucleotide sample barcode were appended by means of template switching. TCRdb processed the 5' RACE reads again and assigns one entry to each CDR3 protein, with no DNA. This table lists a few hundred thousand distinct CDR3 sequences. The chain couples TRBV29-1 to TRBJ2-7. The receptor comes from a human donor with ulcerative colitis or Crohn's disease, or a healthy co-twin of an affected twin (not recorded which). Input material: blood. The CDR3 spells CSAAGGYEQYF.